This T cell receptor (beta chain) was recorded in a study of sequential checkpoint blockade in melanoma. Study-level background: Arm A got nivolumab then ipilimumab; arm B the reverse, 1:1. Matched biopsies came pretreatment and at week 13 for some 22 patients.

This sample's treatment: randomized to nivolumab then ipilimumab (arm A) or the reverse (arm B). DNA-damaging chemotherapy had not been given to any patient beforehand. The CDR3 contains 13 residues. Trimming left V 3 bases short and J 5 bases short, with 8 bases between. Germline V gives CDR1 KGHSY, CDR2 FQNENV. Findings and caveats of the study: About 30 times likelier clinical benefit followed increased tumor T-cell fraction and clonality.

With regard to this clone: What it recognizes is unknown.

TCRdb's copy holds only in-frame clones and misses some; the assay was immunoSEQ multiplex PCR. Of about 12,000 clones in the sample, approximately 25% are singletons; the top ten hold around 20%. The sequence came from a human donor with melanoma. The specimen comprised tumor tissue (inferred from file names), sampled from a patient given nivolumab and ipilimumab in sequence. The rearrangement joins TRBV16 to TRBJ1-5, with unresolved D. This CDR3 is CASSQRTDQPQHF. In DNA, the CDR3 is TGTGCCAGCAGCCAGAGGACGGATCAGCCCCAGCATTTT. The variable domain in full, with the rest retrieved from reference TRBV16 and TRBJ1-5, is GEEVAQTPKHLVRGEGQKAKLYCAPIKGHSYVFWYQQVLKNEFKFLISFQNENVFDETGMPKERFSAKCLPNSPCSLEIQATKLEDSAVYFCASSQRTDQPQHFGDGTRLSIL.